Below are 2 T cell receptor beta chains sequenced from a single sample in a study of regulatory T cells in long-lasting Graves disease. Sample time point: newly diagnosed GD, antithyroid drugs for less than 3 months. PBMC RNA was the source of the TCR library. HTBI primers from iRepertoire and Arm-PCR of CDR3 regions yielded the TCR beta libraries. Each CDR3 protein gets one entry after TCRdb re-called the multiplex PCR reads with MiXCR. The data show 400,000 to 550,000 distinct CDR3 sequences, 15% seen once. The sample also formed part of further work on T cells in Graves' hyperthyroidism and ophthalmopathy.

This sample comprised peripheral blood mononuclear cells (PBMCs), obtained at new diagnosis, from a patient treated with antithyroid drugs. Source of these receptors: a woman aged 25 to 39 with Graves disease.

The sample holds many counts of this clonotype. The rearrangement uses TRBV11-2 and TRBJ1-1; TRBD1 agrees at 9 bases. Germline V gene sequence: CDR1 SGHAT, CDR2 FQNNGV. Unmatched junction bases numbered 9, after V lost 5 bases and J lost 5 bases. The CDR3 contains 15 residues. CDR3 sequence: CASSHARQGGTEAFF. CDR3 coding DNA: TGTGCCAGCAGCCACGCGAGACAGGGGGGGACTGAAGCTTTCTTT.

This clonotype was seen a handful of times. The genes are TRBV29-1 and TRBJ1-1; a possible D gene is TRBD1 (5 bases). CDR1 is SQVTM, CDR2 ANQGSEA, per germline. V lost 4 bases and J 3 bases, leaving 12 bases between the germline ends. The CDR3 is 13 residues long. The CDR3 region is CSVVQGAYTEAFF. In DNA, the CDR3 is TGCAGCGTTGTGCAGGGAGCCTACACTGAAGCTTTCTTT.